This T cell receptor (beta chain) was sequenced for a study of CD8+ T cells in alopecia areata. Once RNA had been extracted, it was reverse transcribed into cDNA to act as the sequencing template. The data were produced by immunoSEQ multiplex PCR, yet TCRdb's version contains in-frame clones alone and is incomplete. In the table there are 200,000 or so clones, about 61% of which are singletons. V gave up 7 bases and J gave up 16 bases, with 26 bases separating them. The CDR3 length is 15 residues. CDR1 is MNHNS and CDR2 is SASEGT in the germline V gene. This chain connects TRBV6-1 to TRBJ1-6; D ambiguous. Sequencing was performed on CD8+ T cells sorted from blood. The TCR originated in a human donor in good health. Here the CDR3 reads CASTSRREIWASLHF. The CDR3 DNA follows: TGTGCCAGCACTTCCCGACGGGAAATCTGGGCCTCACTCCACTTT.